The next 25 T cell receptor beta chains were all read from a single sample in a study of response to subunit inactivated influenza vaccine. Each CDR3 protein gets one entry after TCRdb re-called the RT-PCR reads with MiXCR. Here the sample spans some 500,000 distinct CDR3 sequences, more than 15% being singletons. Source: CD4+ T cells sorted from PBMCs, taken around 2 years after vaccination. These receptors were obtained from a man aged 50 to 75 who received an inactivated influenza vaccine.

This clonotype was seen more than once but under ten times. This sequence joins TRBV6-2 or TRBV6-3 and TRBJ2-3; D call uncertain. V shed 6 bases and J shed 0 bases, with 10 bases lying between them. The CDR3 sequence is 14 residues long. In germline, CDR1 is MNHEY, CDR2 SVGEGT. CDR3 coding DNA: TGTGCCAGCAGGTGGCGGCCCAGCACAGATACGCAGTATTTT. Amino acid sequence: CASRWRPSTDTQYF.

The chain is built from TRBV3-1 and TRBJ1-1; possibly TRBD1 for D (5 bases). The V and J ends lost 6 bases and 8 bases respectively, with 13 bases between them. In germline, CDR1 is LGHDT, CDR2 YNNKEL (reference sequence). This CDR3 spans 12 amino acids. CDR3: CASRKGLGEAFF. The CDR3 nucleotides read TGTGCCAGCAGAAAGGGGCTTGGGGAAGCTTTCTTT.

This chain uses TRBV4-3 with TRBJ1-2, with 8 positions matching TRBD1. Looked up from germline, CDR1 is LGHNA and CDR2 is YSLEER. This CDR3 comprises 14 residues. The V gene end was trimmed by 6 bases and the J gene end by 8 bases; junction bases not matched to a gene: 11. CDR3 amino acids: CASSIDRGISGYTF. Here the CDR3 DNA reads TGCGCCAGCAGTATAGACAGGGGAATTTCAGGCTACACCTTC.

The chain carries TRBV14 and TRBJ2-7; TRBD2 matches 8 bases. Germline loops: CDR1 SGHDN, CDR2 FVKESK. The CDR3 contains 15 residues. V gave up 3 bases and J gave up 2 bases; unmatched junction bases: 6. The CDR3: CASSHSAGGAYEQYF. CDR3 in DNA: TGTGCCAGCAGCCATAGTGCGGGAGGCGCCTACGAGCAGTACTTC.

This clonotype came up a few times. The CDR3 spells CSAERGPSYNEQFF. The CDR3 bases are TGCAGTGCTGAGCGGGGTCCCTCCTACAATGAGCAGTTCTTC. This chain joins TRBV20-1 and TRBJ2-1; 7 bases map to TRBD2. The CDR3 sequence is 14 residues long. Germline CDR1 DFQATT, CDR2 SNEGSKA (reference sequence). With 5 bases clipped from V and 0 bases from J, the junction kept 4 bases outside the gene matches.

This clonotype was seen repeatedly, ten times or more. The V gene is TRBV3-1, the J gene TRBJ1-2; D not certain. Germline V CDR1 and CDR2: LGHDT, YNNKEL (reference sequence). The V end was cut by 0 bases, the J end by 8 bases, with 4 bases between. The CDR3 spans 11 residues. The CDR3 nucleotides are TGTGCCAGCAGCCAAGATGGGGGCTACACCTTC. Translating it yields CASSQDGGYTF.

This clonotype occurred a few times. CDR3 bases: TGTGCCAGCAGCTTAACGTGGGAAGAGACCCAGTACTTC. Protein: CASSLTWEETQYF. This sequence joins TRBV7-2 and TRBJ2-5; no firm D call. V lost 2 bases, J lost 3 bases, and 7 bases lay in between. Germline V CDR1 and CDR2: SGHTA, FQGNSA. The CDR3 is made up of 13 amino acids.

This clonotype was observed a handful of times. This sequence joins TRBV20-1 and TRBJ1-1, with 8 bases fitting TRBD1. Unmatched junction bases numbered 9, after V lost 3 bases and J lost 6 bases. This CDR3 is built from 14 residues. Germline V CDR1 and CDR2: DFQATT, SNEGSKA (reference sequence). CDR3 sequence reads: CSARAPGGTAEAFF. CDR3 DNA sequence: TGCAGTGCTAGGGCCCCAGGGGGCACGGCTGAAGCTTTCTTT.

The chain links TRBV21-1 to TRBJ1-2; the table's D call of TRBD1 was not tested on the DNA. TRBV21-1 is deemed a pseudogene. The CDR3 loop spans 19 amino acids. This CDR3 is CASSPGFAITGEDNYGYTF. In DNA form, the CDR3 reads TGTGCCAGCAGCCCGGGGTTTGCAATTACAGGCGAGGATAACTATGGCTACACCTTC.

The J gene is TRBJ2-7, the V gene TRBV11-2, with TRBD2 matching over 10 bases. Germline-derived CDR1 and CDR2 are SGHAT and FQNNGV. The CDR3 contains 17 residues. Losses at the gene ends were 5 bases for V and 3 bases for J; bases not matched to a gene: 13. The CDR3 bases are TGTGCCAGCAGCCAACCTGGAGCGGGAGGGCCCTTCTACGAGCAGTACTTC. Residues: CASSQPGAGGPFYEQYF.

The chain joins TRBV11-3 to TRBJ2-2; 8 nucleotides line up with TRBD1. The ends lost 3 bases at V and 5 bases at J; junction bases unmatched: 8. CDR1 SGHNT and CDR2 YENEEA come from the germline V gene. The CDR3 consists of 16 residues. CDR3 DNA: TGTGCCAGCAGCTTTTCAGGGGGCGCCTCTACCGGGGAGCTGTTTTTT. This gives the protein CASSFSGGASTGELFF.

This clonotype was picked up a small number of times. The CDR3 spells CASRPPGQVYNEQFF. The CDR3 DNA is TGTGCCAGCAGGCCCCCGGGACAGGTATACAATGAGCAGTTCTTC. The gene calls are TRBV7-2 and TRBJ2-1, with 8 bases aligning to TRBD1. The CDR3 runs 15 residues. Germline CDR1 reads SGHTA; CDR2 reads FQGNSA. V shed 6 bases and J 4 bases; nucleotides not matched to a gene: 8.

The chain is built from TRBV6-2 or TRBV6-3 and TRBJ2-2, with TRBD2 matching 16 bases. The V gene's germline CDR1 is MNHEY and CDR2 SVGEGT. The CDR3 length is 20 residues. After removal of 9 bases from V and 4 bases from J, the junction contained 17 bases not matched to a gene. CDR3 coding DNA: TGTGCCAGGGGCGTGGTCTCGGGACTAGCGGGAGGGCAAGGCACCGGGGAGCTGTTTTTT. Translating it yields CARGVVSGLAGGQGTGELFF.

This clonotype has more than one count but fewer than ten. The chain links TRBV12-3 or TRBV12-4 to TRBJ2-7; 12 positions agree with TRBD2. The CDR3 has 17 amino acids. J lost 2 bases, V lost 3 bases, and 8 bases had no gene match. CDR3 nucleotide sequence: TGTGCCAGCAGTTTTTCTAGCGGGAGGGTTCTAACCTACGAGCAGTACTTC. As protein: CASSFSSGRVLTYEQYF.

The J gene is TRBJ2-5, the V gene TRBV4-3; 7 nucleotides line up with TRBD2. The length of the CDR3 is 13 residues. The trim removed 4 bases at V and 5 bases at J, leaving 4 bases unmatched. Germline CDR1 is LGHNA and CDR2 is YSLEER. The CDR3: CASSRLGGETQYF. In DNA, the CDR3 is TGCGCCAGCAGCCGGCTGGGAGGGGAGACCCAGTACTTC.

V is TRBV7-2 and J is TRBJ2-3; D may be TRBD2 (5 bases). CDR3 size: 13 residues. Germline V gives CDR1 SGHTA, CDR2 FQGNSA. V lost 5 bases, J lost 5 bases, and 11 bases lay in between. The CDR3 DNA sequence: TGTGCCAGCAGCCCGAATACTAGAGATACGCAGTATTTT. It is translated as CASSPNTRDTQYF.

The chain has TRBV7-2 and TRBJ2-7; D may be TRBD1 or TRBD2 (5 bases each). V gave up 7 bases and J gave up 0 bases, with 16 bases separating them. Germline V gene data show CDR1 as SGHTA and CDR2 as FQGNSA. This CDR3 contains 15 residues. The CDR3 region is CASTDRGVGSYEQYF. The CDR3 region has the DNA TGTGCCAGCACCGATCGGGGCGTCGGCTCCTACGAGCAGTACTTC.

This clonotype was observed at least ten times. V usage is TRBV20-1 and J usage is TRBJ2-5; TRBD1 matches at 9 bases. The J segment lost 2 bases and the V segment lost 5 bases, leaving 9 bases of the junction unmatched. CDR3 length equals 15 residues. Per the germline V gene, CDR1 is DFQATT and CDR2 is SNEGSKA (reference sequence). CDR3 nucleotide sequence: TGCAGTGCTGTGAGCCCTGGGACAGGGCAAGAGACCCAGTACTTC. This encodes CSAVSPGTGQETQYF.

This clonotype was counted only a few times. The chain joins TRBV29-1 to TRBJ2-7; no clear D. The CDR3 is 12 amino acids. Trimming stripped 4 bases from V and 2 bases from J, with 9 bases between. Germline V lookup: CDR1 SQVTM, CDR2 ANQGSEA. The CDR3 protein is CSVGPAAYEQYF. The CDR3 region has the DNA TGCAGCGTTGGTCCGGCTGCCTACGAGCAGTACTTC.

There are a few counts of this clonotype. The chain links TRBV4-1 to TRBJ2-1; D could derive from TRBD1 or TRBD2 (6 bases each). This CDR3 comprises 16 residues. Trimming cost V 6 bases and J 4 bases, with 19 bases left between them. Germline values: CDR1 MGHRA, CDR2 YSYEKL. CDR3 DNA: TGCGCCAGCAGGGTATTGGCGGGACAATTGTACAATGAGCAGTTCTTC. This translates into CASRVLAGQLYNEQFF.

This clonotype was observed a handful of times. This sequence joins TRBV5-1 and TRBJ1-2; D remains ambiguous. This CDR3 region has 13 residues. Trimming took off 2 bases at V and 8 bases at J, with 13 bases between the two ends. Germline values: CDR1 SGHRS, CDR2 YFSETQ. CDR3 bases: TGCGCCAGCAGCTTCTCCGACTTGAGAGGCTACACCTTC. Residues: CASSFSDLRGYTF.

The rearrangement uses TRBV6-1 and TRBJ1-4; tentatively, D is TRBD1 (5 bases). Trimming cost V 6 bases and J 8 bases, with 13 bases left between them. Looked up from germline, CDR1 is MNHNS and CDR2 is SASEGT. CDR3 size: 13 residues. The CDR3 bases are TGTGCCAGCAGAGGGCAGGGAAAAGAAAAACTGTTTTTT. Amino acid sequence: CASRGQGKEKLFF.

The rearrangement uses TRBV12-3 or TRBV12-4 and TRBJ1-3; no clear D gene. The germline V and J ends were trimmed by 6 bases and 2 bases, with 5 bases remaining between them. The CDR3 totals 12 residues. The CDR3 bases are TGTGCCAGCAGGGACGCTGGAAACACCATATATTTT. Protein sequence: CASRDAGNTIYF.

This clonotype turned up a few times. The chain uses TRBV12-3 or TRBV12-4 and TRBJ1-1; 7 bases map to TRBD1. The trim removed 5 bases at V and 1 base at J, leaving 7 bases unmatched. The CDR3 length is 15 residues. The CDR3 bases are TGTGCCAGCAGTCCGAGACAGGGACCGAACACTGAAGCTTTCTTT. Translating it yields CASSPRQGPNTEAFF.

In this sample, this clonotype turned up a few times. The chain employs TRBV11-2 and TRBJ2-1, with D possibly TRBD1 on 6 matching bases. Looked up from germline, CDR1 is SGHAT and CDR2 is FQNNGV. The CDR3 loop spans 17 amino acids. Between the trimmed V and J ends, which lost 1 base and 3 bases, there was a span of 16 bases. CDR3 coding DNA: TGTGCCAGCAGCTTAGTTTACAGGGCTAGCCTCTACAATGAGCAGTTCTTC. Translated, it gives CASSLVYRASLYNEQFF. Supplemented by reference TRBV11-2 and TRBJ2-1, the full variable domain reads EAGVAQSPRYKIIEKRQSVAFWCNPISGHATLYWYQQILGQGPKLLIQFQNNGVVDDSQLPKDRFSAERLKGVDSTLKIQPAKLEDSAVYLCASSLVYRASLYNEQFFGPGTRLTVL.